These T cell receptor beta chains were read from a single sample in a study of blood T cell repertoires in COVID-19. Libraries were prepared by immunoSEQ multiplex PCR; TCRdb keeps only in-frame clonotypes and omits some of them. The repertoire consists of a few hundred thousand clones, with 70% to 90% occurring once and the leading ten covering about 4.5%. The sample consisted of peripheral blood. All receptors come from a man between 60 and 75 years old who had recovered from COVID-19. CDR3s include the opening cysteine and the closing phenylalanine or tryptophan. A D gene is named only where the DNA matches it firmly. Clone size is not always given. Where it is, it says once, few, many or a class for expanded clones.

>TRBV14|TRBJ1-2|NA|NA
TGTGCCAGCAGCCAAGGATCCCCGGGATACACCTTC
CASSQGSPGYTF
>TRBV6-4|TRBJ2-3|NA|NA
TGTGCCAGCAGCTCTACTGGGACTGGCACAGATACGCAGTATTTT
CASSSTGTGTDTQYF
>TRBV6-5|TRBJ2-1|NA|NA
TGTGCCAGCAGTTACGACAGGAGCTCCTACAATGAGCAGTTCTTC
CASSYDRSSYNEQFF
>TRBV5-8|TRBJ2-2|TRBD2|NA
TGTGCCAGCAGCGGGGGACTAGTGAGGACCGGGGAGCTGTTTTTT
CASSGGLVRTGELFF
>TRBV4-2|TRBJ2-3|NA|NA
TGTGCCAACAGCCAAGAAGGTGGGCTAAGCCCCGCGCAGTATTTT
CANSQEGGLSPAQYF
>TRBV7-2|TRBJ2-1|TRBD1|NA
TGTGCCAGCAGCTCGGGACAGGTGGTCTACAATGAGCAGTTCTTC
CASSSGQVVYNEQFF
>TRBV25-1|TRBJ1-1|TRBD1|once
TGTGCCAGCAGTGCCAGGGGGCGAGGGAGTGACTCTGAAGCTTTCTTT
CASSARGRGSDSEAFF
>TRBV23-1|TRBJ1-5|NA|NA
TGCGCCAGCAGTCAGCCTGTCGGTGGTATACGCCATCAGCCCCAGCATTTT
CASSQPVGGIRHQPQHF
>TRBV30|TRBJ1-4|NA|NA
TGTGCCTGGGGGGTGGGGGGGACCTTCGGCGAAAAACTGTTTTTT
CAWGVGGTFGEKLFF
>TRBV30|TRBJ2-1|TRBD1|NA
TGTGCCTGGTACAGGGGGAGTGAGCAGTTCTTC
CAWYRGSEQFF
>TRBV9|TRBJ2-1|TRBD2|NA
TGTGCCAGCGCCGGGACTAGCGGGGGGCCCCTGGGGGGTGCCTACAATGAGCAGTTCTTC
CASAGTSGGPLGGAYNEQFF
>TRBV4-2|TRBJ1-3|TRBD1|once
TGTGCCAGCAGCCAGGATAGACAGGGGCTAAACGGAAACACCATATATTTT
CASSQDRQGLNGNTIYF
>TRBV10-1|TRBJ1-2|NA|NA
TGCGCCAGCAGCCGGGACACTAACCGTTATGGCTACACCTTC
CASSRDTNRYGYTF
>TRBV7-7|TRBJ2-3|NA|NA
TGTGCCAGCAGCTGGGACTCTACAGATACGCAGTATTTT
CASSWDSTDTQYF
>TRBV12-3/TRBV12-4|TRBJ2-7|NA|NA
TGTGCCAGCAGTTTAGCCGGACTCTACGAGCAGTACTTC
CASSLAGLYEQYF
>TRBV24-1|TRBJ1-5|NA|NA
TGTGCCACCAGTGCGGCACAGGGTAATCAGCCCCAGCATTTT
CATSAAQGNQPQHF
>TRBV5-6|TRBJ2-2|NA|NA
TGTGCCAGCAGCCTCCCGGGGGGCGCAGAGACCGGGGAGCTGTTTTTT
CASSLPGGAETGELFF
>TRBV11-2|TRBJ1-6|NA|NA
TGTGCCAGCAGCTTAGGTCCGGTGGTGGTAAATTCACCCCTCCACTTT
CASSLGPVVVNSPLHF
>TRBV18|TRBJ2-5|TRBD2|NA
TGTGCCAGCTCACCGAGACTAGCGGGAGCGGGGGAGGAGACCCAGTACTTC
CASSPRLAGAGEETQYF
>TRBV19|TRBJ1-5|NA|NA
TGTGCCAGTAGGGGGGGGGACCTGCCCGATCAGCCCCAGCATTTT
CASRGGDLPDQPQHF
>TRBV18|TRBJ1-4|TRBD1|few
TGTGCCAGCTCACCGGGACAGGGGGAAAAACTGTTTTTT
CASSPGQGEKLFF
>TRBV5-1|TRBJ2-1|TRBD1|NA
TGCGCCAGCAGCTTGGGACAGGGCACCTACAATGAGCAGTTCTTC
CASSLGQGTYNEQFF
>TRBV27|TRBJ1-4|TRBD1|NA
TGTGCCAGCAGAGCCGGGACAGGTTTCCTTGGGGAAAAACTGTTTTTT
CASRAGTGFLGEKLFF
>TRBV10-1|TRBJ2-3|NA|few
TGCGCCAGCAGTGAGTCTGTTGGGATAGGGGCAGATACGCAGTATTTT
CASSESVGIGADTQYF
>TRBV12-3/TRBV12-4|TRBJ2-5|NA|NA
TGTGCCAGCAGTTTTGGGGCACAAGAGACCCAGTACTTC
CASSFGAQETQYF
>TRBV5-1|TRBJ1-3|NA|NA
TGCGCCAGCAGCTTGGGGCCCACAGGGATCTCTGGAAACACCATATATTTT
CASSLGPTGISGNTIYF
>TRBV4-2|TRBJ2-3|NA|NA
TGTGCCAGCAGCCAAGATCTACTAGAAGGGGCCTGGGAGGAGCCAGATACGCAGTATTTT
CASSQDLLEGAWEEPDTQYF
>TRBV11-2|TRBJ2-1|TRBD2|NA
TGTGCCAGCAGCAGCTCCTTAGGACTAGCGGGAGGAAACAATGAGCAGTTCTTC
CASSSSLGLAGGNNEQFF
>TRBV6-5|TRBJ1-1|NA|NA
TGTGCCAGCAGTTACCGGGCGACAGCTAACACTGAAGCTTTCTTT
CASSYRATANTEAFF
>TRBV30|TRBJ2-2|TRBD2|NA
TGTGCCTGGACGTCCTCGGGACTAGCGGGAGTTACCGGGGAGCTGTTTTTT
CAWTSSGLAGVTGELFF
>TRBV5-1|TRBJ1-6|NA|NA
TGCGCCAGCAGCCCAGTGCGGGCCGGGTACGATAATTCACCCCTCCACTTT
CASSPVRAGYDNSPLHF
>TRBV5-5|TRBJ2-7|NA|NA
TGTGCCAGCAGCTTGGAACAGGGTTCAGGCGAGCAGTACTTC
CASSLEQGSGEQYF
>TRBV6-1|TRBJ1-2|NA|NA
TGTGCCAGCAGTGAACGAGTTAACTATGGCTACACCTTC
CASSERVNYGYTF
>TRBV2|TRBJ2-7|TRBD2|few
TGTGCCAGCAGGGGAGGGTACTACGAGCAGTACTTC
CASRGGYYEQYF
>TRBV7-9|TRBJ1-3|TRBD1|NA
TGTGCCAGCAGCTTATCATTGACAGGGGGCTTGGGAAACACCATATATTTT
CASSLSLTGGLGNTIYF
>TRBV5-6|TRBJ2-1|TRBD1|NA
TGTGCCAGCAGCTTGCCAGGACTGACAGGACAGGCCCACAATGAGCAGTTCTTC
CASSLPGLTGQAHNEQFF
>TRBV5-1|TRBJ2-1|NA|NA
TGCGCCAGCAAGGGGGGGGAAGGCTCCTACAATGAGCAGTTCTTC
CASKGGEGSYNEQFF
>TRBV6-1|TRBJ1-1|TRBD1|NA
TGTGCCAGCAGTGATTCGGACAGGCGAACGAACACTGAAGCTTTCTTT
CASSDSDRRTNTEAFF
>TRBV28|TRBJ2-3|TRBD1|NA
TGTGCCAGCAGTTTATACGGGACAGGGACAGATACGCAGTATTTT
CASSLYGTGTDTQYF
>TRBV29-1|TRBJ2-7|NA|NA
TGCAGCGTTGAAGGGCAGTCCTACGAGCAGTACTTC
CSVEGQSYEQYF
>TRBV12-3/TRBV12-4|TRBJ2-7|NA|NA
TGTGCCAGCAAAGGGCGGGGCAGCGAGCAGTACTTC
CASKGRGSEQYF
>TRBV7-8|TRBJ1-3|NA|NA
TGTGCCAGCAGCCCCAGGATCCAGGGTACGGGAAACACCATATATTTT
CASSPRIQGTGNTIYF
>TRBV7-3|TRBJ2-1|TRBD2|NA
TGTGCCAGCAGCTTAACCCCGGGACTACCATATGAGCAGTTCTTC
CASSLTPGLPYEQFF
>TRBV27|TRBJ2-1|TRBD1|NA
TGTGCCAGCAGCCTGCGCCAGGGGGTGCCGGCGAATGAGCAGTTCTTC
CASSLRQGVPANEQFF
>TRBV7-2|TRBJ2-7|NA|NA
TGTGCCAGCAGCCCGGGGGGCATCTCCTACGAGCAGTACTTC
CASSPGGISYEQYF
>TRBV12-3/TRBV12-4|TRBJ1-4|NA|few
TGTGCCAGCAGTTTAGCGGGAGTGGAAAAACTGTTTTTT
CASSLAGVEKLFF
>TRBV4-2|TRBJ1-4|NA|NA
TGTGCCAGCAGCCAAGGAAGAGGGGGTAGTGAAAAACTGTTTTTT
CASSQGRGGSEKLFF
>TRBV7-9|TRBJ2-2|TRBD1|NA
TGTGCCAGCAGCGCCACAGGGGGCACCGGGGAGCTGTTTTTT
CASSATGGTGELFF
>TRBV12-3/TRBV12-4|TRBJ2-1|TRBD1|NA
TGTGCCAGCAGTCAGGACAGGGACAATGAGCAGTTCTTC
CASSQDRDNEQFF
>TRBV6-5|TRBJ2-7|TRBD2|NA
TGTGCCAGTAGGGGCGGGAGCAACGACGAGCAGTACTTC
CASRGGSNDEQYF
>TRBV10-2|TRBJ1-5|NA|NA
TGCGCCAGCAGTGCGTACAGGGAAAGTCAGCCCCAGCATTTT
CASSAYRESQPQHF
>TRBV7-9|TRBJ2-7|NA|NA
TGTGCCAGCAGCTTTAGCTCCTACGAGCAGTACTTC
CASSFSSYEQYF
>TRBV7-8|TRBJ2-3|NA|NA
TGTGCCAGCAGCTTAGGGCAGGGGTGGACAGATACGCAGTATTTT
CASSLGQGWTDTQYF
>TRBV19|TRBJ2-1|TRBD2|once
TGTGCCAGTAGTCAGACTAGCGGGGGGTTGAATGAGCAGTTCTTC
CASSQTSGGLNEQFF